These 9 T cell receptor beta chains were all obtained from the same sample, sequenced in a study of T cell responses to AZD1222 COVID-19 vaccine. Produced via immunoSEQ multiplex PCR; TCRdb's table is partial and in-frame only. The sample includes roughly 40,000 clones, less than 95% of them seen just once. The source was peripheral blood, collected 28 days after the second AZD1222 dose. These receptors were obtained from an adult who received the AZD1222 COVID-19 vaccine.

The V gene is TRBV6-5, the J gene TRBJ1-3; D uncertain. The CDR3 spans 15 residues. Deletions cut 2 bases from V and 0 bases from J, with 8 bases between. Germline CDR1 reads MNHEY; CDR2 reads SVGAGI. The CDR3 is CASSYDGASGNTIYF. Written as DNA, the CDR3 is TGTGCCAGCAGTTACGACGGAGCCTCTGGAAACACCATATATTTT.

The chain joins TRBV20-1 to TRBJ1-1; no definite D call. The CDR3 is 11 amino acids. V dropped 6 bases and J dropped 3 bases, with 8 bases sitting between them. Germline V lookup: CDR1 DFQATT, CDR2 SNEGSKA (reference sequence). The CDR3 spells CSAAGDTEAFF. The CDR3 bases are TGCAGTGCCGCCGGCGACACTGAAGCTTTCTTT.

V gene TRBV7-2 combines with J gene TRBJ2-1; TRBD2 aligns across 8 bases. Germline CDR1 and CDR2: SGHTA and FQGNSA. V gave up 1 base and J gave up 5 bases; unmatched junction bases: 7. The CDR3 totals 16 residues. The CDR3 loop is CASSLDFAGGHNEQFF. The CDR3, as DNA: TGTGCCAGCAGCTTAGATTTTGCGGGGGGACACAATGAGCAGTTCTTC.

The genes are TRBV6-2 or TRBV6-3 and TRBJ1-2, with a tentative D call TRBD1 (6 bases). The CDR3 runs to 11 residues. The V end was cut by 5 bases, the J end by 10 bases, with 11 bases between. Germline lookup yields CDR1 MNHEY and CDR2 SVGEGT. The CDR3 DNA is TGTGCCAGCAGTGACTACAGGGCCTACACCTTC. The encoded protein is CASSDYRAYTF.

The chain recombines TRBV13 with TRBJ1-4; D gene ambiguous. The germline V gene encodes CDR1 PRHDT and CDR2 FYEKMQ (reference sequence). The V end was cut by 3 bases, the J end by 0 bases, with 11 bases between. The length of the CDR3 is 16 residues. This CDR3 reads CASSFRHSATNEKLFF. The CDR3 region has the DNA TGTGCCAGCAGCTTCCGACACTCTGCAACTAATGAAAAACTGTTTTTT. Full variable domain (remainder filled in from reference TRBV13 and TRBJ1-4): AAGVIQSPRHLIKEKRETATLKCYPIPRHDTVYWYQQGPGQDPQFLISFYEKMQSDKGSIPDRFSAQQFSDYHSELNMSSLELGDSALYFCASSFRHSATNEKLFFGSGTQLSVL.

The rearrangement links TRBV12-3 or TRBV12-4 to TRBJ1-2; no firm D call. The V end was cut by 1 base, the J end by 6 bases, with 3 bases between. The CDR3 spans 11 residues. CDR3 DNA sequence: TGTGCCAGCAGTTTAGACCATGGCTACACCTTC. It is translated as CASSLDHGYTF.

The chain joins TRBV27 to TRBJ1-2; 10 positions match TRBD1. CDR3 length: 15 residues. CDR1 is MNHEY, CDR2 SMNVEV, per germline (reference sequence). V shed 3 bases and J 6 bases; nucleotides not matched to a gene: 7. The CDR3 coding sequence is TGTGCCAGCAGTTTGACAGGGGGCGCCTCCCATGGCTACACCTTC. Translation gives CASSLTGGASHGYTF.

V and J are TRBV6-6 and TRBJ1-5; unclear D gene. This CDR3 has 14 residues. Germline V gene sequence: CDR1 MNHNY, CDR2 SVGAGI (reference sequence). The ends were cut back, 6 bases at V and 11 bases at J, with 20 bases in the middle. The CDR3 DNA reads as TGTGCCAGCAGCCGAGAGTCCAGCTCGGGGTCCCAGCATTTT. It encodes CASSRESSSGSQHF.

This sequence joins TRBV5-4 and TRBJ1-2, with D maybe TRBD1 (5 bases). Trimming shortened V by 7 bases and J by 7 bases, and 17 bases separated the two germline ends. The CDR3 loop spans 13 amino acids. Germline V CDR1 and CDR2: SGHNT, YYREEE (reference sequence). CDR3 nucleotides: TGTGCCAGCGGACAAAGAGGAGAGGGTGGCTACACCTTC. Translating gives CASGQRGEGGYTF.